These T cell receptor beta chains were read from a single sample in a study of T cells of healthy individuals. TCRdb redid the calling of the 5' RACE reads with MiXCR, one entry per CDR3 protein. Of 60,000 to 70,000 distinct CDR3 sequences listed, roughly 17% are singletons. These receptors were taken from a human donor in good health. Each CDR3 is given with its conserved first and last residue. The D gene is left open where the match is weak. Only part of the rows carry a size: once, few, many, or a class if the clone is expanded.

D: NA; J: TRBJ2-1; V: TRBV3-1; size: many; DNA: TGTGCCAGCTCCGGCGGCAATGAGCAGTTCTTC; CDR3: CASSGGNEQFF
D: NA; J: TRBJ2-2; V: TRBV7-3; size: many; DNA: TGTGCCAGCAGCTTAAAACCGACTGAGACAAGGAACCCCGGGGAGCTGTTTTTT; CDR3: CASSLKPTETRNPGELFF
D: NA; J: TRBJ2-3; V: TRBV20-1; size: many; DNA: TGCAGTGCTAGAGGCCCAGATACGCAGTATTTT; CDR3: CSARGPDTQYF
D: NA; J: TRBJ1-5; V: TRBV12-5; size: few; DNA: TGTGCTAGTGGGCAGGGAGGGGGCAATCAGCCCCAGCATTTT; CDR3: CASGQGGGNQPQHF
D: TRBD2; J: TRBJ2-5; V: TRBV4-1; size: NA; DNA: TGCGCCAGCAGCGGAAGCGGGGAGGAGGTCGTCCAAGAGACCCAGTACTTC; CDR3: CASSGSGEEVVQETQYF
D: NA; J: TRBJ1-5; V: TRBV7-9; size: once; DNA: TGTGCCAGCAGCCTCACCGGGGTGAGCAATCAGCCCCAGCATTTT; CDR3: CASSLTGVSNQPQHF
D: NA; J: TRBJ1-1; V: TRBV9; size: many; DNA: TGTGCCAGCAAAAGGGCCATGAGGGACACTGAAGCTTTCTTT; CDR3: CASKRAMRDTEAFF
D: NA; J: TRBJ2-2; V: TRBV20-1; size: many; DNA: TGCAGTGCTAGAGATCTAGGAAACACCGGGGAGCTGTTTTTT; CDR3: CSARDLGNTGELFF
D: NA; J: TRBJ2-3; V: TRBV18; size: many; DNA: TGTGCCAGCTCCTCGTGGTCACCTAGCACAGATACGCAGTATTTT; CDR3: CASSSWSPSTDTQYF
D: TRBD1; J: TRBJ1-2; V: TRBV7-2; size: many; DNA: TGTGCCAGCAGCTCGTTGGACAGGGCTTATGGCTACACCTTC; CDR3: CASSSLDRAYGYTF
D: NA; J: TRBJ1-2; V: TRBV6-1; size: many; DNA: TGTGCCAGCCGAGACCCAGGAAACTATGGCTACACCTTC; CDR3: CASRDPGNYGYTF
D: NA; J: TRBJ1-2; V: TRBV20-1; size: NA; DNA: TGCAGTGCTAGAGATATGGCAGCCTATGGCTACACCTTC; CDR3: CSARDMAAYGYTF
D: NA; J: TRBJ2-2; V: TRBV20-1; size: NA; DNA: TGCAGTGCTAGAGGAAGTGAGGCCGGGGAGCTGTTTTTT; CDR3: CSARGSEAGELFF
D: NA; J: TRBJ2-3; V: TRBV9; size: few; DNA: TGTGCCAGCAGCGTAGGTGTTAGCCCAGATACGCAGTATTTT; CDR3: CASSVGVSPDTQYF
D: TRBD2; J: TRBJ2-1; V: TRBV6-2/TRBV6-3; size: few; DNA: TGTGCCAGCAGTTACTCAGTGCTAGCGGTCAATGAGCAGTTCTTC; CDR3: CASSYSVLAVNEQFF
D: TRBD1; J: TRBJ2-5; V: TRBV27; size: NA; DNA: TGTGCCAGCAGTTTATCGATAGGGGGCTTAGAGACCCAGTACTTC; CDR3: CASSLSIGGLETQYF
D: NA; J: TRBJ2-5; V: TRBV7-6; size: many; DNA: TGTGCCAGCAGCCCCCGACTCGCTGGGGAGACCCAGTACTTC; CDR3: CASSPRLAGETQYF
D: TRBD1; J: TRBJ1-2; V: TRBV20-1; size: NA; DNA: TGCAGTGCTAGGGAGGACAGGGGGGTCTATGGCTACACCTTC; CDR3: CSAREDRGVYGYTF
D: NA; J: TRBJ2-7; V: TRBV7-6; size: NA; DNA: TGTGCCAGCAGCTTAGGGCCTGGGGTAGGCTACGAGCAGTACTTC; CDR3: CASSLGPGVGYEQYF
D: NA; J: TRBJ2-1; V: TRBV10-3; size: NA; DNA: TGTGCCATCAGTGAGCGAGGAGAATCCTACAATGAGCAGTTCTTC; CDR3: CAISERGESYNEQFF
D: TRBD2; J: TRBJ2-5; V: TRBV5-4; size: NA; DNA: TGTGCCAGCAGCTTGCTAGCGGGGGGGCAAGAGACCCAGTACTTC; CDR3: CASSLLAGGQETQYF
D: TRBD1; J: TRBJ1-4; V: TRBV25-1; size: few; DNA: TGTGCCAGCAGTGAAGTTCGACAGGGAGGTGAAAAACTGTTTTTT; CDR3: CASSEVRQGGEKLFF
D: NA; J: TRBJ1-6; V: TRBV5-4; size: many; DNA: TGTGCCAGCAGCTTGGTTAGCTCCTATAATTCACCCCTCCACTTT; CDR3: CASSLVSSYNSPLHF
D: TRBD1; J: TRBJ1-1; V: TRBV6-5; size: few; DNA: TGTGCCAGCAGTGAACAGGGGTACACTGAAGCTTTCTTT; CDR3: CASSEQGYTEAFF
D: TRBD2; J: TRBJ2-5; V: TRBV29-1; size: NA; DNA: TGCAGCGTGGTAACTAGCGGCTGGGAGGAGACCCAGTACTTC; CDR3: CSVVTSGWEETQYF
D: NA; J: TRBJ2-1; V: TRBV4-2; size: NA; DNA: TGTGCCAGCAGCCAAGAAGGGTCTGGGGGATACAATGAGCAGTTCTTC; CDR3: CASSQEGSGGYNEQFF
D: TRBD2; J: TRBJ2-1; V: TRBV20-1; size: many; DNA: TGCAGTGCTGGACTAGCGGGGGACTACAATGAGCAGTTCTTC; CDR3: CSAGLAGDYNEQFF
D: NA; J: TRBJ1-2; V: TRBV10-3; size: NA; DNA: TGTGCCATCAGAACGGAACAGGCCGAGGGCTATGGCTACACCTTC; CDR3: CAIRTEQAEGYGYTF
D: TRBD2; J: TRBJ2-3; V: TRBV20-1; size: NA; DNA: TGCAGTGCCTACCGACCGGGACTAGCGGGTCTCAGCACAGATACGCAGTATTTT; CDR3: CSAYRPGLAGLSTDTQYF
D: NA; J: TRBJ2-7; V: TRBV11-2; size: NA; DNA: TGTGCCAGCAGCGTACGGTACGAGCAGTACTTC; CDR3: CASSVRYEQYF
D: NA; J: TRBJ2-5; V: TRBV10-2; size: many; DNA: TGCGCCAGCAGTAAAGTCCAAGAGACCCAGTACTTC; CDR3: CASSKVQETQYF
D: TRBD1; J: TRBJ2-7; V: TRBV7-6; size: many; DNA: TGTGCCAGCAGCCAAGGACAGGGCCCCTACGAGCAGTACTTC; CDR3: CASSQGQGPYEQYF
D: NA; J: TRBJ2-1; V: TRBV25-1; size: medium-sized; DNA: TGTGCCAGCAGTGAAGAAAAGAAATCCTACAATGAGCAGTTCTTC; CDR3: CASSEEKKSYNEQFF
D: TRBD2; J: TRBJ2-7; V: TRBV4-1; size: NA; DNA: TGCGCCAGCAGCCAAGAGGGACTAGCGGGAGGTACCTACGAGCAGTACTTC; CDR3: CASSQEGLAGGTYEQYF
D: NA; J: TRBJ1-2; V: TRBV2; size: NA; DNA: TGTGCCAGCAGTTTGGAAGGGGCCTATGGCTACACCTTC; CDR3: CASSLEGAYGYTF
D: NA; J: TRBJ2-1; V: TRBV20-1; size: NA; DNA: TGCAGTCCCCACCGGGGCTCGTCCAATGAGCAGTTCTTC; CDR3: CSPHRGSSNEQFF
D: TRBD1; J: TRBJ2-1; V: TRBV30; size: many; DNA: TGTGCCTGGAGTGTACTTGGGACAGGGAATGAGCAGTTCTTC; CDR3: CAWSVLGTGNEQFF
D: NA; J: TRBJ1-4; V: TRBV5-8; size: many; DNA: TGTGCCAGCAGTTATACAGGGCCTGAAAAACTGTTTTTT; CDR3: CASSYTGPEKLFF
D: NA; J: TRBJ2-2; V: TRBV7-2; size: many; DNA: TGTGCCAGCAGCTTAGATAAGGAGGGCGGGTCCAGGTCCGGGGAGCTGTTTTTT; CDR3: CASSLDKEGGSRSGELFF
D: NA; J: TRBJ2-1; V: TRBV4-1; size: few; DNA: TGCGCCAGCAACCAAGTCGAGGGCGGGAATGAGCAGTTCTTC; CDR3: CASNQVEGGNEQFF
D: TRBD1; J: TRBJ2-1; V: TRBV12-3/TRBV12-4; size: many; DNA: TGTGCCAGCAGTTACGGGACAGGGGGAATCGATGAGCAGTTCTTC; CDR3: CASSYGTGGIDEQFF
D: TRBD1; J: TRBJ1-5; V: TRBV12-3/TRBV12-4; size: many; DNA: TGTGCCAGCAGTTTGACAGGGGTTGATGGGCCCCAGCATTTT; CDR3: CASSLTGVDGPQHF
D: NA; J: TRBJ2-1; V: TRBV12-3/TRBV12-4; size: NA; DNA: TGTGCCAGCAGTTTAGTTAGAGGGGACAATGAGCAGTTCTTC; CDR3: CASSLVRGDNEQFF
D: NA; J: TRBJ1-1; V: TRBV5-6; size: NA; DNA: TGTGCCAGCAGCTATAGGGGAATCCGATTGAACACTGAAGCTTTCTTT; CDR3: CASSYRGIRLNTEAFF
D: TRBD1; J: TRBJ2-5; V: TRBV7-2; size: few; DNA: TGTGCCAGCAGCCCCCCACAGGGGTTCCAAGAGACCCAGTACTTC; CDR3: CASSPPQGFQETQYF
D: NA; J: TRBJ2-7; V: TRBV19; size: NA; DNA: TGTGCCAGTAGGGACTCAGCACTCTCCTACGAGCAGTACTTC; CDR3: CASRDSALSYEQYF
D: TRBD2; J: TRBJ2-1; V: TRBV20-1; size: many; DNA: TGCAGTGCTAGAGATCCCAAACGGACTAGCTACAATGAGCAGTTCTTC; CDR3: CSARDPKRTSYNEQFF
D: NA; J: TRBJ2-1; V: TRBV2; size: many; DNA: TGTGCCAGCAGTGACCTCTATGAAGGGGTGCAGTTCTTC; CDR3: CASSDLYEGVQFF
D: NA; J: TRBJ1-4; V: TRBV5-1; size: NA; DNA: TGCGCCAGCAGCTTGGACGGGGGGAGAAGCGAAAAACTGTTTTTT; CDR3: CASSLDGGRSEKLFF
D: TRBD1; J: TRBJ1-2; V: TRBV6-5; size: few; DNA: TGTGCCAGCAGTTACACGAACAGGGGCTTTAACTATGGCTACACCTTC; CDR3: CASSYTNRGFNYGYTF
D: TRBD1; J: TRBJ2-1; V: TRBV2; size: few; DNA: TGTGCCAGCAGTGAACCGGGACAGGGCCAGAATGAGCAGTTCTTC; CDR3: CASSEPGQGQNEQFF
D: TRBD1; J: TRBJ2-3; V: TRBV9; size: NA; DNA: TGTGCCAGCAGCGTAGAAGGGGGGACAGGCTCATTCACAGATACGCAGTATTTT; CDR3: CASSVEGGTGSFTDTQYF
D: TRBD1; J: TRBJ1-1; V: TRBV7-3; size: many; DNA: TGTGCCAGCAGCAAGGACAGGGGGGGGCACACTGAAGCTTTCTTT; CDR3: CASSKDRGGHTEAFF
D: NA; J: TRBJ2-3; V: TRBV7-2; size: NA; DNA: TGTGCCAGCAGCCCAACTAGCACAGATACGCAGTATTTT; CDR3: CASSPTSTDTQYF
D: NA; J: TRBJ2-5; V: TRBV7-9; size: NA; DNA: TGTGCCAGCAGCCCGCCGCCAGGGGAAGAGACCCAGTACTTC; CDR3: CASSPPPGEETQYF
D: TRBD1; J: TRBJ2-3; V: TRBV5-4; size: few; DNA: TGTGCCAGCAGCCCAGGGGGCAGGGGCACAGATACGCAGTATTTT; CDR3: CASSPGGRGTDTQYF
D: NA; J: TRBJ1-2; V: TRBV5-6; size: medium-sized; DNA: TGTGCCAGCAGCTATGGCTACACCTTC; CDR3: CASSYGYTF
D: NA; J: TRBJ2-3; V: TRBV2; size: few; DNA: TGTGCCAGCATCCTGACAGGAATCCTCACAGATACGCAGTATTTT; CDR3: CASILTGILTDTQYF
D: NA; J: TRBJ2-7; V: TRBV23-1; size: NA; DNA: TGCGCCAGCAGTCAACCCCCTCACAGGGCCACCAACCACGAGCAGTACTTC; CDR3: CASSQPPHRATNHEQYF